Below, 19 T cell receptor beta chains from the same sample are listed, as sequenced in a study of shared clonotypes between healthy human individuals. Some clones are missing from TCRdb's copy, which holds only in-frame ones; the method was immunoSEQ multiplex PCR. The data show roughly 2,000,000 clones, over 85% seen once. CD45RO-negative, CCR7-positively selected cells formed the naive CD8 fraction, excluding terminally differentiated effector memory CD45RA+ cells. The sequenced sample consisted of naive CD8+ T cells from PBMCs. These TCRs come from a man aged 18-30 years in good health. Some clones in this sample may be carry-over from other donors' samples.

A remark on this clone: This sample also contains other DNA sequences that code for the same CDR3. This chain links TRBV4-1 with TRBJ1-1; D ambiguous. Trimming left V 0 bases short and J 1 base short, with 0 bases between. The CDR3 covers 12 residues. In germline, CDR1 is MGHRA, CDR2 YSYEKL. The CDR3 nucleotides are TGCGCCAGCAGCCAAGAGAACACTGAAGCTTTCTTT. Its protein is CASSQENTEAFF.

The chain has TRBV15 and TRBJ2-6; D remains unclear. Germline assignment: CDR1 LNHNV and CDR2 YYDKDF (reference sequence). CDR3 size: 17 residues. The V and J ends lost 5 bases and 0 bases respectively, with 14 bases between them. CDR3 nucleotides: TGTGCCACCAGCGGCAGTAGTAAGCACTCTGGGGCCAACGTCCTGACTTTC. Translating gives CATSGSSKHSGANVLTF.

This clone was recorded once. The CDR3 sequence: CASSLIPKRGDQPQHF. The CDR3 DNA is TGTGCCAGCAGTTTAATACCTAAAAGGGGCGATCAGCCCCAGCATTTT. The chain links TRBV28 to TRBJ1-5, with D possibly matching TRBD1 (5 bases). CDR1 is MDHEN, CDR2 SYDVKM, per germline. V lost 2 bases, J lost 5 bases, and 16 bases lay in between. This CDR3 is built from 16 residues.

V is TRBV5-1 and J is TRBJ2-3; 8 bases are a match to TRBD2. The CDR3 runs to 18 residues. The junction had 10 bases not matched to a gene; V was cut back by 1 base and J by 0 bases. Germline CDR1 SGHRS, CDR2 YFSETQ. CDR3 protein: CASSLRFRLAGSTDTQYF. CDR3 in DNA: TGCGCCAGCAGCTTGAGATTTAGGCTAGCGGGTAGCACAGATACGCAGTATTTT.

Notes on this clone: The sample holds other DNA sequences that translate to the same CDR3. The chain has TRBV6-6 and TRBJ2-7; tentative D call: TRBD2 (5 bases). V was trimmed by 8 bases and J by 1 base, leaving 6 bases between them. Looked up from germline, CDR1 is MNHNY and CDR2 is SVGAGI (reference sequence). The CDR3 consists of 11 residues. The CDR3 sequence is CASGESYEQYF. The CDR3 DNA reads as TGTGCCAGCGGGGAGTCCTACGAGCAGTACTTC.

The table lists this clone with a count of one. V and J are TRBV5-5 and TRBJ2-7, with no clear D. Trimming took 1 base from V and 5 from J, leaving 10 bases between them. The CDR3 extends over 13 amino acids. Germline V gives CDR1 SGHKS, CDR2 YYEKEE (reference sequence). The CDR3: CASSLSVRNEQYF. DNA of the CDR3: TGTGCCAGCAGCTTGTCGGTAAGAAACGAGCAGTACTTC. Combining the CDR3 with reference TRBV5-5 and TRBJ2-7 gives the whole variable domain DAGVTQSPTHLIKTRGQQVTLRCSPISGHKSVSWYQQVLGQGPQFIFQYYEKEERGRGNFPDRFSARQFPNYSSELNVNALLLGDSALYLCASSLSVRNEQYFGPGTRLTVT.

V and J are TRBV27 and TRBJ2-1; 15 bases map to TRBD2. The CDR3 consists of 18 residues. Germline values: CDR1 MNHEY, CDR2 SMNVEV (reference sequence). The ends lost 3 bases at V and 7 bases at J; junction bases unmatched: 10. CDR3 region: CASSLLPGLAGGANEQFF. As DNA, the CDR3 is TGTGCCAGCAGTTTGTTACCGGGACTAGCGGGAGGCGCGAATGAGCAGTTCTTC.

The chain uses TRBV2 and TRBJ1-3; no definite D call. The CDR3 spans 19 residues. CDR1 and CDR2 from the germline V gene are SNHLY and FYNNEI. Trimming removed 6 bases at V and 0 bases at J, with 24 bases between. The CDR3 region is CASSPASPTQYGSGNTIYF. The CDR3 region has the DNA TGTGCCAGCAGCCCCGCCTCTCCGACACAGTACGGCTCTGGAAACACCATATATTTT. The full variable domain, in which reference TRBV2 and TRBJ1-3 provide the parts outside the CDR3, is EPEVTQTPSHQVTQMGQEVILRCVPISNHLYFYWYRQILGQKVEFLVSFYNNEISEKSEIFDDQFSVERPDGSNFTLKIRSTKLEDSAMYFCASSPASPTQYGSGNTIYFGEGSWLTVV.

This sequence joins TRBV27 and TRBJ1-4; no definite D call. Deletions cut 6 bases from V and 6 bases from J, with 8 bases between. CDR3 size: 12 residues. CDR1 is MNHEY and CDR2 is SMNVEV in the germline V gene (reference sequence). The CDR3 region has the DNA TGTGCCAGCAGCAGCCGCGATGAAAAACTGTTTTTT. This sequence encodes CASSSRDEKLFF.

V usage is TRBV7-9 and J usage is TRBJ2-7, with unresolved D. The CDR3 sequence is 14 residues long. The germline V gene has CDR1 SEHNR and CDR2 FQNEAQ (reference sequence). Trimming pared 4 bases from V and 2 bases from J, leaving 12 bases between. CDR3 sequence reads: CASSSWSSTYEQYF. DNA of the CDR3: TGTGCCAGCAGCTCCTGGTCGTCTACCTACGAGCAGTACTTC.

The CDR3 DNA reads as TGTGCCATCAGTGAGGTCCCCGGGAAGCCCGAGCAGTACTTC. Translated: CAISEVPGKPEQYF. This chain links TRBV10-3 with TRBJ2-7, with a tentative D call TRBD2 (5 bases). The germline V gene encodes CDR1 ENHRY and CDR2 SYGVKD. V lost 2 bases, J lost 6 bases, and 14 bases lay in between. This CDR3 is 14 amino acids long.

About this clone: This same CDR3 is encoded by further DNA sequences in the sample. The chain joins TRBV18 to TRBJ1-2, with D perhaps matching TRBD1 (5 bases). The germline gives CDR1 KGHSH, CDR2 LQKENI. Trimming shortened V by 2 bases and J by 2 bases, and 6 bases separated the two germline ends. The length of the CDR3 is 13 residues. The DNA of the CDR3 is TGTGCCAGCTCACCAGGGGGGAACTATGGCTACACCTTC. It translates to CASSPGGNYGYTF.

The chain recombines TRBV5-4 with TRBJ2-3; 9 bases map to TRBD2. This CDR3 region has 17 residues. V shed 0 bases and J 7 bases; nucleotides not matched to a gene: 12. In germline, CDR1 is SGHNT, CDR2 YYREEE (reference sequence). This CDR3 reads CASSLAVIAGAGNTQYF. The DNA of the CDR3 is TGTGCCAGCAGCTTGGCCGTGATAGCGGGAGCTGGCAATACGCAGTATTTT.

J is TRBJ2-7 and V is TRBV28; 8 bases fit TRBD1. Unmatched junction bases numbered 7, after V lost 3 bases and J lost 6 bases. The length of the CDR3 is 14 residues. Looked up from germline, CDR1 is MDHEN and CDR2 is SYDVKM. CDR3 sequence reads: CASSLSGTGAEQYF. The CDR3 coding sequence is TGTGCCAGCAGTTTGTCCGGGACAGGTGCCGAGCAGTACTTC.

The CDR3 DNA reads as TGTGCCAGCAGCCCAAAGATAGGGGCCAACGTCCTGACTTTC. Translated: CASSPKIGANVLTF. The chain links TRBV7-9 to TRBJ2-6; D is unclear. Germline values: CDR1 SEHNR, CDR2 FQNEAQ (reference sequence). CDR3 length: 14 residues. The germline V and J ends were trimmed by 5 bases and 4 bases, with 9 bases remaining between them.

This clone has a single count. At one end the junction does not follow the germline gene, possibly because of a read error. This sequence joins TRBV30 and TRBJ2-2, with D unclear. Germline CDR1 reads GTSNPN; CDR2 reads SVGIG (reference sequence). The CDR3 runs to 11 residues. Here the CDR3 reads CAWKLTRELFF. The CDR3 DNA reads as TGTGCCTGGAAGCTCACCCGGGAGCTGTTTTTT.

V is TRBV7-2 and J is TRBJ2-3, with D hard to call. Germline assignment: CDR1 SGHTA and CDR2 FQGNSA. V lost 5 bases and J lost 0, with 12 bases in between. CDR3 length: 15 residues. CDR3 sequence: CASSPTTPSTDTQYF. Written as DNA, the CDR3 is TGTGCCAGCAGCCCAACCACACCTAGCACAGATACGCAGTATTTT.

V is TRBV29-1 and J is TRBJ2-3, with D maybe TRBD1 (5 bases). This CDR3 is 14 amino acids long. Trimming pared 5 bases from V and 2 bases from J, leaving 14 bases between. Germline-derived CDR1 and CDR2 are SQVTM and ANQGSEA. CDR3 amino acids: CSVFRQSPTDTQYF. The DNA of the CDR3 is TGCAGCGTTTTCAGACAGAGCCCCACAGATACGCAGTATTTT.

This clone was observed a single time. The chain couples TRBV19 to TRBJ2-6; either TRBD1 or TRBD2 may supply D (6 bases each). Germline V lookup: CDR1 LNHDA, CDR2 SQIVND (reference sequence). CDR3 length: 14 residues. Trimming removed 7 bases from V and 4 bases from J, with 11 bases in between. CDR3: CASTGAAGANVLTF. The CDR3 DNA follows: TGTGCCAGTACGGGGGCTGCCGGGGCCAACGTCCTGACTTTC.